This TCR beta chain was documented in a study of untreated major depressive disorder. Trimming stripped 7 bases from V and 8 bases from J, with 17 bases between. From germline, CDR1 is SQVTM and CDR2 ANQGSEA. The CDR3 has 13 residues. The donors were all European-descended. No current or lifetime mood disorder and depressive symptom score of 5 or less defined controls. Approximately 31 ml of peripheral blood was collected per donor. Thawed PBMCs underwent magnetic negative selection for CD4+ T cells. Assay: immunoSEQ multiplex PCR; the TCRdb copy retains only in-frame clones and omits some. Among more than 20,000 clones, roughly 91% were seen once, and the ten largest hold roughly 0.33%.

V is TRBV29-1 and J is TRBJ1-4, with D unclear. This receptor was taken from a man aged 25-40 years in good health. The sequenced material came from CD4+ T cells from PBMCs. The CDR3 DNA is TGCAGCGCCTCGGGCGCCACGGGCGAAAAACTGTTTTTT. It encodes CSASGATGEKLFF. Drawing the rest from reference TRBV29-1 and TRBJ1-4, the complete variable domain is SAVISQKPSRDICQRGTSLTIQCQVDSQVTMMFWYRQQPGQSLTLIATANQGSEATYESGFVIDKFPISRPNLTFSTLTVSNMSPEDSSIYLCSASGATGEKLFFGSGTQLSVL.